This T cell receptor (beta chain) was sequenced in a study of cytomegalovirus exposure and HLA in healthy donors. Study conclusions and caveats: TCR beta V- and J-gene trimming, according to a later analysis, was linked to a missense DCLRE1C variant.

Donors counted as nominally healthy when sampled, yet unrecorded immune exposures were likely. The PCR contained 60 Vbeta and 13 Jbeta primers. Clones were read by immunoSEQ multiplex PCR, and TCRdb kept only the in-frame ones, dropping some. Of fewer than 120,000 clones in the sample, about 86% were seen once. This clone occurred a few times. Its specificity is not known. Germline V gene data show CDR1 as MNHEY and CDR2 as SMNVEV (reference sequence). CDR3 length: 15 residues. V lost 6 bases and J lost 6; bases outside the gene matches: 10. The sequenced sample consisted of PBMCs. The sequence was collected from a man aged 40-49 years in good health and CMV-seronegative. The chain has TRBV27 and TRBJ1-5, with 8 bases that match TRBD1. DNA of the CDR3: TGTGCCAGCAGGTCGGACAGGGCCCTTGGTCAGCCCCAGCATTTT. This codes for CASRSDRALGQPQHF.